This T cell receptor beta chain was retrieved from a study of T cell responses to AZD1222 COVID-19 vaccine (dated by TCRdb to the early 2020s). Regarding the study in general: Because spike-specific TCR depth and breadth did not differ between the two schedules, AZD1222 recipients who got a second dose at roughly 4 weeks were pooled with those who got a second dose at roughly 12 weeks. TCR sequencing covered approximately 230 trial participants: 207 given two doses of AZD1222 and about 26 given two doses of MenACWY control vaccine. Trial participants were enrolled by age into subgroups of 18-55, 56-69 and 70-plus years, and around 140, 26 and 57 TCR-sequenced participants, respectively, were included in these subgroups. What the work shows at the level of the full study, not this receptor alone: Participants were mostly white British and included more females than males, and it was suggested by the authors that clonal diversity may have been underestimated. Spike-specific TCR breadth and depth rose significantly after two AZD1222 doses compared with day 0 and with MenACWY recipients. Conclusions about previously exposed vaccinees are limited, since just five or six AZD1222 recipients were seropositive for SARS-CoV-2 at baseline. No day 14 peak-response samples were available, so repertoires were characterized only after the peak T cell response. The vaccine-associated CD4 TCRs covered the entire spike protein, and the dominant responses fell in regions 160-218 and 743-854. In the small 56-69-year group, the increase in depth fell short of significance, most likely because of low power. Epitopes outside the regions mutated in the B.1.351 and B.1.1.7 variants were reportedly recognized by nearly half of the unique spike-specific TCRs.

This clone has just one count. Its antigen is still unknown. Base qualities are missing; no much larger clone stands one base away. The time point label, as the study defines it: baseline before first vaccination. The vaccinee samples were drawn from two UK trials, COV001 and COV002, one of which was a single-blind randomized controlled phase 2/3 trial testing AZD1222 (ChAdOx1 nCoV-19) in healthy adults. For TCRbeta chain sequencing, PBMC samples were collected from trial participants at day 0 and at day 28 after the second dose. The CDR3 regions of human TCRbeta chains were analyzed by immunosequencing. Per the source publication's procedure: Repertoire TCRs were checked for matches against a reference library of SARS-CoV-2-specific TCRs that had been generated using the MIRA antigen-specificity platform. Breadth was defined as the fraction of unique TCRs that were SARS-CoV-2-associated, and depth was defined as the fraction of total T cells that were SARS-CoV-2-associated. Using the MIRA data, each spike-specific TCR was mapped to the spike region that the TCR reacts to and placed in a CD4 or CD8 class. Log10-transformed breadth and depth values were compared by one-way ANOVA with Sidak's multiple comparisons tests. TCRdb took this table from immuneACCESS and kept in-frame rearrangements with V and J called. Such tables lack part of the clones; where checked against another copy, unresolved V genes explain under half of the gap, and the rest is unexplained. V and J calls and clone size follow that table, whereas D and trimming were derived from the DNA. Here the sample has approximately 100,000 clones; less than 90% occur a single time. The biggest ten clones account for roughly 17% of the sample.

This material consisted of peripheral blood, taken on day 0 of AZD1222 vaccination. The TCR sequence derives from an adult in good health.

The DNA sequence is TGTGCCAGCAGCTTAGCACCGGGACAAAGAAGGACCGGGGAGCTGTTTTTT. Protein translation: CASSLAPGQRRTGELFF. Recombination linked TRBV7-2 to TRBJ2-2; TRBD1 is possibly the D segment (6 matching bases). The CDR3 numbers 17 residues from cysteine through phenylalanine. Only the CDR3 part of the read is kept: 51 bases, read in frame from the first base. The germline V gene gives CDR1 as SGHTA and CDR2 as FQGNSA. V and J lose 0 bases and 5 bases, and a span of 16 bases separates them.